Given below is one T cell receptor beta chain in context. The entry originates in a study of blood T cell repertoires in COVID-19. On the study more broadly: Whether acute or convalescent, the COVID-19 samples came from the United States, Italy and Spain. Sources were T cells, B-cell-depleted T cells, or PBMCs; the material itself was cDNA or gDNA.

Only in-frame clones appear in the TCRdb table, and some are missing; sequencing was by immunoSEQ multiplex PCR. In the table there are about 340,000 clones, around nine tenths of which are singletons. The CDR3 is 15 amino acids. Between the trimmed V and J ends, which lost 8 bases and 2 bases, there was a span of 18 bases. Germline-derived CDR1 and CDR2 are MNHNY and SVGAGI (reference sequence). The chain uses TRBV6-6 and TRBJ2-5; D is uncertain. The TCR was taken from a woman aged 55-70 years with COVID-19, enrolled during active disease. Sequencing used peripheral blood. CDR3: CASRIRPGVQETQYF. The CDR3 region has the DNA TGTGCCAGCCGTATCAGACCGGGTGTTCAAGAGACCCAGTACTTC.